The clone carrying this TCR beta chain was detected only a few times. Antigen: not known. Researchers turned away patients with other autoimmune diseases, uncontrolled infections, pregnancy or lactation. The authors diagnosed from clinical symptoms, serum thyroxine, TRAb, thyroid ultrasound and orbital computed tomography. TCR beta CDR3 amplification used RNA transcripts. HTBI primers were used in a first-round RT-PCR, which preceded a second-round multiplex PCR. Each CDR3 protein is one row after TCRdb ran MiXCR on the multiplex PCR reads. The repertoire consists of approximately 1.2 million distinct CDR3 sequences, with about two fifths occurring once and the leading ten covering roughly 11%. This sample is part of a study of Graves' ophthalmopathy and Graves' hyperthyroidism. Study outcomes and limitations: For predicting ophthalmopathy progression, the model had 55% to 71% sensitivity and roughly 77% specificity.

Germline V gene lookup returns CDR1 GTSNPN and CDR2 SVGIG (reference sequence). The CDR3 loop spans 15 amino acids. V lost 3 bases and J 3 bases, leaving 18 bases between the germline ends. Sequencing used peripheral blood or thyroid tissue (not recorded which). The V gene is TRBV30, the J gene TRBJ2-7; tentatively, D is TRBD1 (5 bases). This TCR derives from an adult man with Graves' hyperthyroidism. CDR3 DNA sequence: TGTGCCTGGAGATCCTACTCCGGACACGGCTACGAGCAGTACTTC. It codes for CAWRSYSGHGYEQYF.